The sequence of this TCR beta chain was determined in a study of blood T cell repertoires in COVID-19 (dated by TCRdb to the early 2020s). In the study overall: Samples from collaborators originated in the United States, Italy and Spain and spanned both the acute and convalescent phases of COVID-19. The material from the prospective study consisted of cDNA or gDNA derived from T cells, B-cell-depleted T cells, or PBMCs. Subjects who had been exposed to COVID-19, were actively infected with it, or had recovered from it provided the deeply sampled blood TCRbeta repertoires that made up the dataset. The repertoires were released in a freely available public database meant as a resource for research on the immune response to SARS-CoV-2. The samples were drawn from two sources: the first 160 participants of the ongoing ImmuneRACE study, and some 1,300 subjects contributed by 6 global collaborators. A de-identified subject ID, COVID-19 status, age in years and sex were almost always included in the sample metadata. Where available, HLA class I and class II types were taken from metadata supplied by the sample provider and were not determined by assay-based typing. Overall results and qualifications from the work: The amount of clinical and demographic metadata varied by source and participant and was provided uncurated.

TCRbeta CDR3 regions were amplified from genomic DNA by means of the immunoSEQ Assay, a bias-controlled multiplex PCR. For the original study's pipeline: Nucleated cell counts per sample were estimated from amplification of reference gene primers within the assay. Sequence reads were collapsed and filtered to measure the absolute abundance of every unique TCRbeta CDR3 rearrangement. For each sample, productive Simpson clonality was calculated as the square root of Simpson's diversity index over productive rearrangements. In TCRdb, the immuneACCESS table is reduced to in-frame sequences with V and J assigned. These tables do not hold every clone; where another copy was compared, an unresolved V gene accounts for under half, and the others remain unexplained. The V and J calls and clone size are taken from that table; D and trimming were inferred from the DNA. The sample data list 100,000 or so clones, and approximately 86% of these were observed just once. The biggest ten clones account for 10% to 15% of the sample.

As to this clone: What antigen it recognizes has not been identified. No qualities accompany the bases; no much larger clone lies one base away.

V lost 6 bases and J lost 0 bases; the stretch between them is 9 bases long. The CDR3 numbers 14 residues from cysteine through phenylalanine. CDR3 DNA only is kept here, 42 bases in frame from base 1. CDR1 is given as MDHEN and CDR2 as SYDVKM, both from the germline V gene. The collaborating institutions used their own protocols to collect whole blood in K2EDTA tubes. For TCRbeta analysis, collaborator samples were shipped as frozen whole blood, as isolated PBMCs, or as DNA extracted from either sample type. The sequencing sample was made of peripheral blood. The rearrangement joined TRBV28 to TRBJ1-5; the D gene lacks a confident call. The sequence was obtained from a woman aged 60-70 years in a cohort sampled during active or convalescent COVID-19. The bases read TGTGCCAGCAGCTCGACACCTAGCAATCAGCCCCAGCATTTT. This gives the protein CASSSTPSNQPQHF.